Listed here are 8 T cell receptor beta chains from one sample, sequenced in a study of identifying expanded T cells in peripheral blood. TCRdb's copy holds only in-frame clones and misses some; the assay was immunoSEQ multiplex PCR. The data contain 100,000 to 110,000 clones, approximately 88% of them singletons. The sample consisted of blood. The receptors derive from a person aged 18 to 70 in good health.

The rearrangement uses TRBV5-3 and TRBJ1-5; TRBD1 matches 8 bases. TRBV5-3 is given ORF status, its function remaining uncertain. The CDR3 has 16 amino acids. V lost 1 base and J lost 6; bases outside the gene matches: 9. CDR3 in amino acids: CARSLHQGARGQPQHF. Here the CDR3 DNA reads TGTGCCAGAAGCTTGCATCAGGGGGCTCGGGGTCAGCCCCAGCATTTT.

The chain is built from TRBV7-9 and TRBJ2-7, with 9 nucleotides matching TRBD2. The CDR3 covers 14 residues. V lost 5 bases and J lost 3; bases outside the gene matches: 5. Germline CDR1 reads SEHNR; CDR2 reads FQNEAQ (reference sequence). The CDR3 nucleotides are TGTGCCAGCAGCCCCCGTAGCGGGAGCTACGAGCAGTACTTC. This sequence encodes CASSPRSGSYEQYF.

This clone was seen a handful of times. The rearrangement links TRBV7-8 to TRBJ1-1; D gene ambiguous. This CDR3 is built from 15 residues. Germline CDR1 is SGHVS and CDR2 is FQNEAQ. Trimming removed 1 base from V and 5 bases from J, with 14 bases in between. The CDR3 spells CASSLGGVAGTEAFF. The CDR3 DNA reads TGTGCCAGCAGCTTAGGTGGGGTCGCCGGGACTGAAGCTTTCTTT.

The chain recombines TRBV7-2 with TRBJ2-7; D assignment may be TRBD1 or TRBD2 (5 bases each). CDR1 is SGHTA, CDR2 FQGNSA, per germline. CDR3 size: 12 residues. Trimming removed 5 bases from V and 4 bases from J, with 9 bases in between. The CDR3 loop reads CASSPWGYEQYF. DNA for the CDR3: TGTGCCAGCAGCCCGTGGGGGTACGAGCAGTACTTC. The full variable domain, rest sourced from reference TRBV7-2 and TRBJ2-7, is GAGVSQSPSNKVTEKGKDVELRCDPISGHTALYWYRQSLGQGLEFLIYFQGNSAPDKSGLPSDRFSAERTGGSVSTLTIQRTQQEDSAVYLCASSPWGYEQYFGPGTRLTVT.

This chain joins TRBV7-2 and TRBJ1-3, with unresolved D. V gave up 5 bases and J gave up 3 bases, with 23 bases separating them. Germline V CDR1 and CDR2: SGHTA, FQGNSA. The CDR3 runs to 18 residues. CDR3 DNA sequence: TGTGCCAGCAGCATCAAAAAGGGTCTCATAATGGATGGAAACACCATATATTTT. It encodes CASSIKKGLIMDGNTIYF.

This chain connects TRBV29-1 to TRBJ2-7, with 10 bases identical to TRBD1. Germline-derived CDR1 and CDR2 are SQVTM and ANQGSEA. The CDR3 contains 14 residues. The junction had 7 bases not matched to a gene; V was cut back by 6 bases and J by 2 bases. CDR3 sequence: CSVRTGGKTYEQYF. DNA of the CDR3: TGCAGCGTCAGGACAGGGGGAAAAACCTACGAGCAGTACTTC.

The rearrangement uses TRBV27 and TRBJ1-1; D ambiguous. V lost 6 bases and J 1 base, leaving 6 bases between the germline ends. The CDR3 is 12 amino acids. CDR1 MNHEY and CDR2 SMNVEV come from the germline V gene (reference sequence). CDR3 DNA sequence: TGTGCCAGCAGGCATGGGAACACTGAAGCTTTCTTT. Its translation is CASRHGNTEAFF.

This clone was detected only a few times. This sequence joins TRBV14 and TRBJ2-7; 10 bases are shared with TRBD2. Germline CDR1 and CDR2: SGHDN and FVKESK. V was clipped by 6 bases and J by 3 bases; unmatched bases: 5. This CDR3 contains 14 residues. The CDR3 DNA reads TGTGCCAGCAGTGCTCTAGCGGGAGACTACGAGCAGTACTTC. It specifies CASSALAGDYEQYF.